Ten or more counts support the clone carrying this TCR beta chain. Its specificity is not known. T cells were expanded from blood mononuclear cells for about 3 days with anti-CD3 OKT3 or CD3/CD28 beads. This record comes from a study of beta chain bispecific antibodies for T cell cancers. Whole-study context: Sequenced cells survived coculture with leukemia lines plus bispecific antibodies. General study results and limits: The leukemia cells, rather than normal T cells, gave most of the targeted TRBV signal.

TCRdb ran MiXCR on the 5' RACE reads and lists one entry per CDR3 protein. The repertoire consists of some 21,000 distinct CDR3 sequences, with roughly 3% occurring once and the leading ten covering 30% to 35%. The TCR sequence derives from a human donor in good health. Some clones in this sample may be carry-over from other donors' samples. The specimen sequenced was healthy donor T cells cultured with leukemia cells.

For the CDR3, the DNA is TGTGCCAGCAGTGACGGTAGCACAGATACGCAGTATTTT. Translation: CASSDGSTDTQYF. This chain connects TRBV6-4 to TRBJ2-3; D remains ambiguous. This CDR3 is built from 13 residues. Looked up from germline, CDR1 is MRHNA and CDR2 is SNTAGT. Deletions cut 2 bases from V and 0 bases from J, with 3 bases between.